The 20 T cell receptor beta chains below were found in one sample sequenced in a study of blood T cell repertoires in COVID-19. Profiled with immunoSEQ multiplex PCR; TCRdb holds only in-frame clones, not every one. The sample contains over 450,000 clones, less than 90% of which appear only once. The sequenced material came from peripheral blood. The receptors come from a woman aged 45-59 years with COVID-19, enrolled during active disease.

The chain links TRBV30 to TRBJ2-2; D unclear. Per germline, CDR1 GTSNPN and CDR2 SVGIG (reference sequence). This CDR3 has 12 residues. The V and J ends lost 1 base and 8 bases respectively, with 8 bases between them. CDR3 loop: CAWSEAVGELFF. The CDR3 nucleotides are TGTGCCTGGAGTGAGGCGGTTGGGGAGCTGTTTTTT.

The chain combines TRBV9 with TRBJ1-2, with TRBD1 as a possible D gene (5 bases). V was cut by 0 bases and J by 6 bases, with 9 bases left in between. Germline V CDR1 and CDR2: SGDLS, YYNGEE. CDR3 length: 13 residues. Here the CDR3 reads CASSVGWGDGYTF. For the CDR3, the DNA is TGTGCCAGCAGCGTAGGTTGGGGGGATGGCTACACCTTC.

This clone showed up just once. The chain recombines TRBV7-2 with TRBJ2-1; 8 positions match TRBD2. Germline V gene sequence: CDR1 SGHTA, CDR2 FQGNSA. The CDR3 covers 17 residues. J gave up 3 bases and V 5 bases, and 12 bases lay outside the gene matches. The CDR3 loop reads CASSLKGKRGGYNEQFF. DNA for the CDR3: TGTGCCAGCAGCCTCAAGGGTAAACGGGGGGGCTACAATGAGCAGTTCTTC.

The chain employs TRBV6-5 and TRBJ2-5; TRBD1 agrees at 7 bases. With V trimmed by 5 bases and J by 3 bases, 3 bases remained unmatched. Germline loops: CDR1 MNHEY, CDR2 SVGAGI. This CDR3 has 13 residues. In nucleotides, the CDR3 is TGTGCCAGCAGTCTCGACAGGGAAGAGACCCAGTACTTC. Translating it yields CASSLDREETQYF.

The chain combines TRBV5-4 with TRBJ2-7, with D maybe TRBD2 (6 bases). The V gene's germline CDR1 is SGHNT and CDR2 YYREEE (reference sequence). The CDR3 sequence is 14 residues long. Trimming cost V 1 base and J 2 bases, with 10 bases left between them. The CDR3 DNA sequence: TGTGCCAGCAGCTTGTGGGGGGTTCCCTACGAGCAGTACTTC. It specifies CASSLWGVPYEQYF.

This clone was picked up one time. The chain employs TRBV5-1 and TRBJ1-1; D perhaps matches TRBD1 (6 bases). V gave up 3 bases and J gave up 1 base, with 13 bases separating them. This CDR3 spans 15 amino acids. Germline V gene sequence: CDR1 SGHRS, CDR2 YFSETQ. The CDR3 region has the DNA TGCGCCAGCAGCTCCCTGGGGGCCCCGAACACTGAAGCTTTCTTT. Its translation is CASSSLGAPNTEAFF.

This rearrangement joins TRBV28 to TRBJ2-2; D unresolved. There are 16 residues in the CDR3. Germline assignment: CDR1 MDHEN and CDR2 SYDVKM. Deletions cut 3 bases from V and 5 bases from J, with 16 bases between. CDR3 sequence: CASSFAGLSWTGELFF. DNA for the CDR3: TGTGCCAGCAGTTTCGCCGGGTTGAGTTGGACCGGGGAGCTGTTTTTT.

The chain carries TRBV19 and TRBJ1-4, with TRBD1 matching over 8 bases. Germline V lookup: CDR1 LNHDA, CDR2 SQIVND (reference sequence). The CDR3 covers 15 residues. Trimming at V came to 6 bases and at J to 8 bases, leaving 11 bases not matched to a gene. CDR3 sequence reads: CASRSGGAEAEKLFF. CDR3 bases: TGTGCCAGTAGGTCAGGGGGCGCAGAAGCAGAAAAACTGTTTTTT.

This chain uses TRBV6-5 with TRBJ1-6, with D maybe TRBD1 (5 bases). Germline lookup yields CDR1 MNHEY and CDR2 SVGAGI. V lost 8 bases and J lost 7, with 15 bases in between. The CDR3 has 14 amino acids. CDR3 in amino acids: CASSKTVQNSPLHF. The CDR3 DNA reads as TGTGCCAGCTCCAAGACAGTCCAGAATTCACCCCTCCACTTT.

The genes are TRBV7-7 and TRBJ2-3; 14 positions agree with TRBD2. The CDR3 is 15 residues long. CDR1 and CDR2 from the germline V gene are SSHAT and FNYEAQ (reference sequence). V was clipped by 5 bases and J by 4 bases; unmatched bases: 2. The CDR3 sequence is CASSPTSGGADTQYF. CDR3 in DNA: TGTGCCAGCAGCCCGACTAGCGGGGGGGCAGATACGCAGTATTTT.

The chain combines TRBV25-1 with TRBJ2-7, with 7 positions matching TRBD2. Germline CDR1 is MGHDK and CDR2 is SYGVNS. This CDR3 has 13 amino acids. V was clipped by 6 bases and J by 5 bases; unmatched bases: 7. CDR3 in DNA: TGTGCCAGCAGGGGGGGGTTCCGCGACGAGCAGTACTTC. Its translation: CASRGGFRDEQYF.

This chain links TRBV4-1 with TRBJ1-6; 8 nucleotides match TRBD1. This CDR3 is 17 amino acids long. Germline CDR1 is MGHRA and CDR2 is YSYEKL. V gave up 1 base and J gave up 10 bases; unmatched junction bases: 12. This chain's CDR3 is CASSQVGTQGVGSPLHF. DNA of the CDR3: TGCGCCAGCAGCCAAGTTGGGACACAGGGGGTAGGGTCACCCCTCCACTTT.

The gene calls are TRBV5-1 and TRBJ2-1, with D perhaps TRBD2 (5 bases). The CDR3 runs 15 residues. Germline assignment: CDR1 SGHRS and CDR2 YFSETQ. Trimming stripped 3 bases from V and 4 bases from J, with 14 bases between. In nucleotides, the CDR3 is TGCGCCAGCAGCTCGCCCAGGACTGAATACAATGAGCAGTTCTTC. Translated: CASSSPRTEYNEQFF.

CDR3 bases: TGTGCCAGCACAGGGGATTCACCCCTCCACTTT. As protein: CASTGDSPLHF. The chain joins TRBV2 to TRBJ1-6, with D possibly matching TRBD1 (6 bases). V was clipped by 7 bases and J by 8 bases, with 6 bases between them. The germline CDR1 and CDR2 sequences are SNHLY and FYNNEI. CDR3 length equals 11 residues.

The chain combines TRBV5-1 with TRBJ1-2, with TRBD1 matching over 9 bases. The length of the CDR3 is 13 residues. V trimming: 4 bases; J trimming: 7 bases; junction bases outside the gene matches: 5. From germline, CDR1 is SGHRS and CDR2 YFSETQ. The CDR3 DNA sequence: TGCGCCAGCAGCCCGGGACAGGGAGTTGGCTACACCTTC. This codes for CASSPGQGVGYTF.

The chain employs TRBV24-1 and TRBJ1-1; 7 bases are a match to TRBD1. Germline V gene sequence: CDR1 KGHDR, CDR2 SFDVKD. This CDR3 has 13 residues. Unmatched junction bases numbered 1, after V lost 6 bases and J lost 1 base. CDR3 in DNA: TGTGCCACCAGTCGGACAGGGAACACTGAAGCTTTCTTT. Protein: CATSRTGNTEAFF.

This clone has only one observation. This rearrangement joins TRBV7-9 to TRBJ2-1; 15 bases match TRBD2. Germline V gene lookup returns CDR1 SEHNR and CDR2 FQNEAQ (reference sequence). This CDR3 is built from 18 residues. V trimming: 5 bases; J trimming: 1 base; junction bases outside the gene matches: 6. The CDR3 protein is CASSPGTSGGRSYNEQFF. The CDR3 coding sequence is TGTGCCAGCAGCCCCGGGACTAGCGGGGGGAGGTCCTACAATGAGCAGTTCTTC.

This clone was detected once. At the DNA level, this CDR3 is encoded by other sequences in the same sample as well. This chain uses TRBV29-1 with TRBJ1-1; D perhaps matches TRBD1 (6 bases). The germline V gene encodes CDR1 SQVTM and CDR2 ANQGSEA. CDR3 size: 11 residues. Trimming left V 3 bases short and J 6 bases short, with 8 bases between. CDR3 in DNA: TGCAGCGTTGACAGGGGCGCTGAAGCTTTCTTT. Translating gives CSVDRGAEAFF.

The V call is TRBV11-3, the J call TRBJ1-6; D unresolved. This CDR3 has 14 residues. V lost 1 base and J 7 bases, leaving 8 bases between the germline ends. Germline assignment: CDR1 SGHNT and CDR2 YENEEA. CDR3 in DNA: TGTGCCAGCAGCTTAGGCGGGATCAATTCACCCCTCCACTTT. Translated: CASSLGGINSPLHF.

CDR3: CASSAEQGARSGNTIYF. CDR3 DNA sequence: TGTGCCAGCAGCGCCGAACAGGGGGCTAGGTCTGGAAACACCATATATTTT. This rearrangement joins TRBV9 to TRBJ1-3, with 9 bases lining up with TRBD1. Germline lookup yields CDR1 SGDLS and CDR2 YYNGEE. This CDR3 is built from 17 residues. V shed 3 bases, J shed 1 base, and the junction held 8 bases outside the gene matches. Together with reference TRBV9 and TRBJ1-3, the CDR3 gives the full variable domain: DSGVTQTPKHLITATGQRVTLRCSPRSGDLSVYWYQQSLDQGLQFLIQYYNGEERAKGNILERFSAQQFPDLHSELNLSSLELGDSALYFCASSAEQGARSGNTIYFGEGSWLTVV.